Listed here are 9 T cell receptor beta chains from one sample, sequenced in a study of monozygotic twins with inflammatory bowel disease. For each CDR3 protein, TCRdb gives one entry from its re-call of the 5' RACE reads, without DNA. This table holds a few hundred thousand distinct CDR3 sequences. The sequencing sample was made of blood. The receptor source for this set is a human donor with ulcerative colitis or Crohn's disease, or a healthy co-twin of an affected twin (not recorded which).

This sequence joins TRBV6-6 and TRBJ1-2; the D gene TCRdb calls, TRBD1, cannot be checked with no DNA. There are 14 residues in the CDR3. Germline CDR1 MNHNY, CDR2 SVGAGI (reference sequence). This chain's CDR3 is CASREPGRNYGYTF.

CDR3 in amino acids: CASSSGVGGELFF. This chain joins TRBV6-2 or TRBV6-3 and TRBJ2-2. This CDR3 comprises 13 residues. Per the germline V gene, CDR1 is MNHEY and CDR2 is SVGEGT.

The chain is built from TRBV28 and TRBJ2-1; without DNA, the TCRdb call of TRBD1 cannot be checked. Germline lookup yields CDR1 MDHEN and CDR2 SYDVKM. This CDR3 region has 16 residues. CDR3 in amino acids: CASSFVLGGSYNEQFF.

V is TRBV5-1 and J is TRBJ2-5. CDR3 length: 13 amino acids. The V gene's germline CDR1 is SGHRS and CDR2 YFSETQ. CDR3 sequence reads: CASSLESGETQYF.

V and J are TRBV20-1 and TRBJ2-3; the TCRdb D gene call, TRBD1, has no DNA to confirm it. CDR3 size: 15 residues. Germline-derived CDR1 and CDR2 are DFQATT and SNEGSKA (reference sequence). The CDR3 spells CSALRRGGGTDTQYF.

The CDR3 loop is CASSSGQIGEYGYTF. This sequence joins TRBV5-1 and TRBJ1-2; TCRdb's D call of TRBD1 is untestable without DNA. This CDR3 has 15 residues. Germline-derived CDR1 and CDR2 are SGHRS and YFSETQ.

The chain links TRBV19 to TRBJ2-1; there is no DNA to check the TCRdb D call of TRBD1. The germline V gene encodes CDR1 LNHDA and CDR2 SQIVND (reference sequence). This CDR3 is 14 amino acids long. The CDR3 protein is CASSNPGGPYEQFF.

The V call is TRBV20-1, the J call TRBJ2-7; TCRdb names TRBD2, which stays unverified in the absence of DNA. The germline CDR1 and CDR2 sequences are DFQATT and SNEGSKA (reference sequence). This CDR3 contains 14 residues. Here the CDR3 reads CSAVRAQRAYEQYF.

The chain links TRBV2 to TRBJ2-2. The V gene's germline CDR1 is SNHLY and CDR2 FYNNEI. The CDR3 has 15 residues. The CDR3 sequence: CASTEHRGNTGELFF.